These 19 T cell receptor beta chains were all obtained from the same sample, sequenced in a study of T-cell reconstitution after alpha-beta-depleted transplantation in children. TCRbeta library preparation incorporated unique molecular identifiers. TCRdb passed the PCR reads through MiXCR, listing each CDR3 protein once. This sample has 420,000 or so distinct CDR3 sequences, with 9.5% to 13% found just once. The sample in question was PBMCs from the stem cell graft donor, obtained from the stem cell graft. The receptor set was obtained from a human donor who donated a stem cell graft to a child with acute myeloid leukemia.

This clonotype was counted a few times. The J gene is TRBJ1-2, the V gene TRBV20-1, with 7 nucleotides matching TRBD1. This CDR3 has 11 amino acids. Germline V gives CDR1 DFQATT, CDR2 SNEGSKA (reference sequence). V lost 7 bases and J lost 4; bases outside the gene matches: 3. The CDR3 nucleotides are TGCAGTGTTGACAGGGTCTATGGCTACACCTTC. Amino acid sequence: CSVDRVYGYTF.

The V gene is TRBV27, the J gene TRBJ2-1, with 11 bases matching TRBD2. After removal of 5 bases from V and 5 bases from J, the junction contained 5 bases not matched to a gene. Germline CDR1 MNHEY, CDR2 SMNVEV (reference sequence). The CDR3 has 15 amino acids. The CDR3 protein is CASSAGTSGNNEQFF. The CDR3 bases are TGTGCCAGCAGTGCGGGGACTAGCGGCAACAATGAGCAGTTCTTC.

This chain's CDR3 is CAISEGTVRQETQYF. DNA of the CDR3: TGTGCCATCAGTGAGGGGACAGTCAGACAAGAGACCCAGTACTTC. The chain joins TRBV10-3 to TRBJ2-5; 7 bases align to TRBD1. V shed 2 bases, J shed 2 bases, and the junction held 5 bases outside the gene matches. Germline CDR1 ENHRY, CDR2 SYGVKD. The CDR3 contains 15 residues.

This clonotype was counted only a few times. The chain recombines TRBV18 with TRBJ2-1, with D possibly matching TRBD1 (6 bases). V shed 2 bases and J shed 12 bases, with 8 bases lying between them. This CDR3 is 11 amino acids long. Germline V lookup: CDR1 KGHSH, CDR2 LQKENI. The CDR3 spells CASSPGGGQFF. CDR3 DNA: TGTGCCAGCTCACCAGGGGGCGGGCAGTTCTTC.

This clonotype turned up a few times. The J gene is TRBJ2-5, the V gene TRBV7-2; TRBD2 matches 7 bases. The ends lost 3 bases at V and 1 base at J; junction bases unmatched: 5. The CDR3 loop spans 15 amino acids. Germline V gives CDR1 SGHTA, CDR2 FQGNSA. CDR3 loop: CASSFQRGTQETQYF. The CDR3 DNA reads TGTGCCAGCAGCTTTCAGCGGGGCACCCAAGAGACCCAGTACTTC.

This clonotype was observed many times. The chain employs TRBV7-3 and TRBJ2-2; no firm D call. The germline V gene has CDR1 SGHTA and CDR2 FQGTGA. V shed 5 bases and J shed 8 bases, with 15 bases lying between them. This CDR3 region has 14 residues. DNA of the CDR3: TGTGCCAGCAGCCCCAGACACCCCTTTGGGGAGCTGTTTTTT. As protein: CASSPRHPFGELFF.

This clonotype was recorded many times. The genes are TRBV7-2 and TRBJ2-1; 8 bases line up with TRBD2. With V trimmed by 5 bases and J by 2 bases, 5 bases remained unmatched. This CDR3 region has 15 residues. Germline CDR1 SGHTA, CDR2 FQGNSA. DNA of the CDR3: TGTGCCAGCAGCCCTTCCGGGGGGGCCTACAATGAGCAGTTCTTC. Amino acid sequence: CASSPSGGAYNEQFF. Filled out from reference TRBV7-2 and TRBJ2-1, the complete variable domain reads GAGVSQSPSNKVTEKGKDVELRCDPISGHTALYWYRQSLGQGLEFLIYFQGNSAPDKSGLPSDRFSAERTGGSVSTLTIQRTQQEDSAVYLCASSPSGGAYNEQFFGPGTRLTVL.

The chain carries TRBV4-2 and TRBJ2-5; TRBD1 agrees at 8 bases. CDR1 and CDR2 (germline): LGHNA, YNFKEQ. After removal of 1 base from V and 2 bases from J, the junction contained 9 bases not matched to a gene. The CDR3 contains 17 residues. The CDR3 here is CASSQVEGGQGQETQYF. The CDR3 DNA sequence: TGTGCCAGCAGCCAAGTCGAAGGAGGACAGGGACAAGAGACCCAGTACTTC.

The genes are TRBV7-3 and TRBJ1-5; the D gene is possibly TRBD1 (6 bases). In germline, CDR1 is SGHTA, CDR2 FQGTGA. V dropped 6 bases and J dropped 7 bases, with 16 bases sitting between them. The CDR3 loop spans 14 amino acids. In DNA form, the CDR3 reads TGTGCCAGCAGGGGGGCGGGGTTCGGGCAGCCCCAGCATTTT. Encoded protein: CASRGAGFGQPQHF.

The chain combines TRBV4-1 with TRBJ1-1, with TRBD1 matching 9 bases. Looked up from germline, CDR1 is MGHRA and CDR2 is YSYEKL. There are 16 residues in the CDR3. After removal of 1 base from V and 1 base from J, the junction contained 4 bases not matched to a gene. For the CDR3, the DNA is TGCGCCAGCAGCCAAGTCTGGACAGGGGCGAACACTGAAGCTTTCTTT. This gives the protein CASSQVWTGANTEAFF.

In this sample, this clonotype turned up once. In DNA, the CDR3 is TGTGCCAGCAGCTTAGGTGGGGGAGTTACGCAGTATTTT. Its protein is CASSLGGGVTQYF. This chain uses TRBV11-2 with TRBJ2-3; D is tentatively TRBD1 or TRBD2 (5 bases each). Per germline, CDR1 SGHAT and CDR2 FQNNGV. The CDR3 extends over 13 amino acids. Deletions cut 1 base from V and 8 bases from J, with 10 bases between.

This clonotype was seen a handful of times. The chain recombines TRBV5-4 with TRBJ2-5; 11 nucleotides match TRBD1. Unmatched junction bases numbered 5, after V lost 2 bases and J lost 5 bases. This CDR3 region has 15 residues. Germline V gives CDR1 SGHNT, CDR2 YYREEE (reference sequence). CDR3 amino acids: CASSFGDRGLETQYF. In DNA, the CDR3 is TGTGCCAGCAGCTTTGGGGACAGGGGGTTGGAGACCCAGTACTTC. Supplemented by reference TRBV5-4 and TRBJ2-5, the full variable domain reads ETGVTQSPTHLIKTRGQQVTLRCSSQSGHNTVSWYQQALGQGPQFIFQYYREEENGRGNFPPRFSGLQFPNYSSELNVNALELDDSALYLCASSFGDRGLETQYFGPGTRLLVL.

This chain connects TRBV30 to TRBJ2-3, with 8 bases aligning to TRBD2. The germline V gene encodes CDR1 GTSNPN and CDR2 SVGIG (reference sequence). The CDR3 is made up of 15 amino acids. V lost 7 bases and J lost 0; bases outside the gene matches: 9. CDR3 amino acids: CAFFTAGASTDTQYF. The CDR3, as DNA: TGTGCCTTCTTTACAGCGGGGGCTAGCACAGATACGCAGTATTTT.

This rearrangement joins TRBV20-1 to TRBJ2-1; tentatively, D is TRBD1 or TRBD2 (5 bases each). Germline CDR1 is DFQATT and CDR2 is SNEGSKA (reference sequence). The CDR3 has 15 amino acids. The V and J ends lost 6 bases and 2 bases respectively, with 17 bases between them. The DNA of the CDR3 is TGCAGTGCGGTAACAGGCGCACTAGCCTACAATGAGCAGTTCTTC. This encodes CSAVTGALAYNEQFF.

The chain has TRBV20-1 and TRBJ2-3, with 11 positions matching TRBD2. The CDR3 has 15 amino acids. V shed 3 bases, J shed 5 bases, and the junction held 7 bases outside the gene matches. Germline assignment: CDR1 DFQATT and CDR2 SNEGSKA (reference sequence). CDR3 in DNA: TGCAGTGCTAGGCCGGCTAGCGGGGGGCAAGATACGCAGTATTTT. Translating gives CSARPASGGQDTQYF.

The rearrangement links TRBV12-3 or TRBV12-4 to TRBJ1-2; 8 bases match TRBD1. V shed 5 bases and J 6 bases; nucleotides not matched to a gene: 8. The CDR3 covers 14 residues. This CDR3 is CASSPSGGANGYTF. The CDR3 coding sequence is TGTGCCAGCAGTCCCTCAGGGGGCGCTAATGGCTACACCTTC.

In this sample, this clonotype turned up many times. This chain joins TRBV20-1 and TRBJ1-4; D is possibly TRBD1 (5 bases). V lost 3 bases and J lost 2, with 25 bases in between. This CDR3 is built from 19 residues. The germline V gene encodes CDR1 DFQATT and CDR2 SNEGSKA (reference sequence). CDR3 sequence (DNA): TGCAGTGCTAGCCCGATCGCCGGGGGAGGGATAGGGACTAATGAAAAACTGTTTTTT. Translated: CSASPIAGGGIGTNEKLFF.

This clonotype was counted a few times. The chain combines TRBV5-1 with TRBJ2-7, with 8 nucleotides matching TRBD2. Unmatched junction bases numbered 2, after V lost 1 base and J lost 2 bases. This CDR3 contains 14 residues. The germline CDR1 and CDR2 sequences are SGHRS and YFSETQ. This CDR3 is CASSLRGGPYEQYF. CDR3 bases: TGCGCCAGCAGCTTGCGCGGGGGGCCCTACGAGCAGTACTTC.

This sequence joins TRBV20-1 and TRBJ1-1; D unresolved. Germline CDR1 is DFQATT and CDR2 is SNEGSKA (reference sequence). V dropped 6 bases and J dropped 1 base, with 9 bases sitting between them. This CDR3 has 12 residues. CDR3 coding DNA: TGCAGTGCGCCCGGACGGAACACTGAAGCTTTCTTT. Translation gives CSAPGRNTEAFF.